This TCR beta chain is from a study of beta chain features in type 1 diabetes. The length of the CDR3 is 15 residues. Germline CDR1 reads SGDLS; CDR2 reads YYNGEE. The V gene end was trimmed by 4 bases and the J gene end by 5 bases; junction bases not matched to a gene: 6. Expressed TCRB transcripts got sequenced, as all isolated RNA was reverse transcribed. Clones were sequenced by immunoSEQ multiplex PCR, and TCRdb holds only the in-frame ones, with some missing. The data show about 320,000 clones, 12% to 15% seen once. This sequence originates from a man under 40 in good health. The sequenced material came from central memory CD4+ T cells from blood. The genes are TRBV9 and TRBJ2-2; 9 positions match TRBD1. The DNA for the CDR3 is TGTGCCAGCAGCCCTCAGACAGGGGGGACCGGGGAGCTGTTTTTT. It encodes CASSPQTGGTGELFF. Using reference TRBV9 and TRBJ2-2 for the parts outside the CDR3, the full variable domain is DSGVTQTPKHLITATGQRVTLRCSPRSGDLSVYWYQQSLDQGLQFLIQYYNGEERAKGNILERFSAQQFPDLHSELNLSSLELGDSALYFCASSPQTGGTGELFFGEGSRLTVL.